The source of this T cell receptor beta chain is a study of T cells in localized non-small cell lung cancer. Germline CDR1 reads SQVTM; CDR2 reads ANQGSEA. V trimming: 7 bases; J trimming: 4 bases; junction bases outside the gene matches: 5. The CDR3 consists of 13 residues. Sequencing was performed with immunoSEQ multiplex PCR; in TCRdb, only in-frame clones are kept and a portion is missing. The sample yields over 1,000 clones, less than 25% seen once. This receptor was identified in a male donor older than 55 with stage II lung adenocarcinoma. The chain carries TRBV29-1 and TRBJ1-3; 9 nucleotides line up with TRBD1. The sample consisted of lung tumor tissue, taken before any cancer treatment. The DNA of the CDR3 is TGCAGCGCCGACGGGACAGGGGGAAACACCATATATTTT. Its protein product is CSADGTGGNTIYF.